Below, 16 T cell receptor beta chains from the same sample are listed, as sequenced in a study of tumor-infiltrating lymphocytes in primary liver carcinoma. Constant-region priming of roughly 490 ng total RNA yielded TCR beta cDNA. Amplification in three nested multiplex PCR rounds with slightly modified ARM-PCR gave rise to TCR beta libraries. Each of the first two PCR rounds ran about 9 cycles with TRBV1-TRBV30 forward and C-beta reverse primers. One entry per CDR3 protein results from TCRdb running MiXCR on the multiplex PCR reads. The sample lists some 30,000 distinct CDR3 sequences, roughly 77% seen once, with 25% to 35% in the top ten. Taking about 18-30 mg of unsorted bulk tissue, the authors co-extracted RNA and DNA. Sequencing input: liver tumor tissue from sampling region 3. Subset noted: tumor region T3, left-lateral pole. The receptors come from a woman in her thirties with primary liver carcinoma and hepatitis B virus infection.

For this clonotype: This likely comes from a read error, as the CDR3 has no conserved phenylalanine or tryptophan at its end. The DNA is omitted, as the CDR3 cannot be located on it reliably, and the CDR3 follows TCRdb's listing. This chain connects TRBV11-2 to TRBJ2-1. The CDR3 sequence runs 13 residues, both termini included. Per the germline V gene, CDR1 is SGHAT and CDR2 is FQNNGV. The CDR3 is CASSLSVTNEQSS.

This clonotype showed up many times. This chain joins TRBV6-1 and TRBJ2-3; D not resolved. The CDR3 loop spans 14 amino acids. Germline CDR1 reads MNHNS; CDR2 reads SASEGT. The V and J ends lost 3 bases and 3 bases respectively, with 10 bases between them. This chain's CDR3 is CASSDGGPTDTQYF. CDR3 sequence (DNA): TGTGCCAGCAGTGATGGTGGCCCTACAGATACGCAGTATTTT.

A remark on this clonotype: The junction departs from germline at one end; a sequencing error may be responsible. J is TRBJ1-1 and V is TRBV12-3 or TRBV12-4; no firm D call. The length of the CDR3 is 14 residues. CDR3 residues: CTSSMTWASTEAFF. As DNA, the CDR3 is TGTACCAGCAGTATGACATGGGCGTCCACTGAAGCTTTTTTT.

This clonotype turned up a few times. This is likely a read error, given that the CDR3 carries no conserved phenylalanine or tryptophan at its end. CDR3 protein: CASSLRADTQHL. The CDR3 DNA sequence: TGTGCCAGTAGCTTGAGGGCAGATACGCAGCATTTA. The chain carries TRBV5-6 and TRBJ2-3; D is undetermined. The DNA end favors TRBJ1-5, so the J call may be wrong. This CDR3 has 12 amino acids. Germline-derived CDR1 and CDR2 are SGHDT and YYEEEE.

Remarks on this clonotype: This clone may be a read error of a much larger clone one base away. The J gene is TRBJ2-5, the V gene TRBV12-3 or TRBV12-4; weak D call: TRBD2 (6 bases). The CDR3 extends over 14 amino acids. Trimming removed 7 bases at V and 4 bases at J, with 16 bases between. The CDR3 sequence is CASTYPGSGETQYF. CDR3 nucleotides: TGTGCCAGCACCTACCCCGGGAGCGGAGAGACCCAGTACTTC.

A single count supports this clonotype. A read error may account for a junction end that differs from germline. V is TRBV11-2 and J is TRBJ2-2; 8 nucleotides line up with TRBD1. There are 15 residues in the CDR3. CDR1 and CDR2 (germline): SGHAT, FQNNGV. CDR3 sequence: CASNVETGDTGVLFF. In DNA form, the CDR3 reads TGTGCCAGCAATGTAGAGACAGGGGACACCGGGGTGCTGTTTTTT.

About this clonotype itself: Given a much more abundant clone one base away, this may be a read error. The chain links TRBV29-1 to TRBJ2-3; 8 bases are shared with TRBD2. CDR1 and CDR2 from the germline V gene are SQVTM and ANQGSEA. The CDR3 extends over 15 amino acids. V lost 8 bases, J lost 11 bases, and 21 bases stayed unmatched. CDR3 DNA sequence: TGCAGCTCACGAGGGCTAGCGGGCGTCACAGTTATGCAGTATTTT. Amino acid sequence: CSSRGLAGVTVMQYF.

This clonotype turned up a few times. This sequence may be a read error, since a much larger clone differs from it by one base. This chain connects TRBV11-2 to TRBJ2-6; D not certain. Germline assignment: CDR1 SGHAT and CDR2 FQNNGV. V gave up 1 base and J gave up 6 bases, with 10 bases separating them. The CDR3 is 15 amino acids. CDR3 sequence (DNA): TGTGCCAGCAGCTTAGGGTGCGCAGTGGCCAACGTCCTGACTTTC. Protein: CASSLGCAVANVLTF.

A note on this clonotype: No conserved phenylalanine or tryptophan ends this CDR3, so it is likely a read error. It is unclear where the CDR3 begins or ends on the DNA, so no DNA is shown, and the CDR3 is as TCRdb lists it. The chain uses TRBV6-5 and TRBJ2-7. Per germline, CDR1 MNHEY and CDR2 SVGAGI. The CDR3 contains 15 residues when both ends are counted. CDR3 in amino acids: CASSYSSDRSIEQCL.

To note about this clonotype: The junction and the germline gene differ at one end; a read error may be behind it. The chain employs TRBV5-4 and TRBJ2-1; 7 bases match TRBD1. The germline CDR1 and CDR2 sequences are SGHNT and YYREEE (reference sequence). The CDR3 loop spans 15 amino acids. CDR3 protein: CASSLEGAKWNEQLF. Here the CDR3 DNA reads TGTGCCAGCAGCTTGGAGGGGGCTAAGTGGAATGAGCAGCTCTTC.

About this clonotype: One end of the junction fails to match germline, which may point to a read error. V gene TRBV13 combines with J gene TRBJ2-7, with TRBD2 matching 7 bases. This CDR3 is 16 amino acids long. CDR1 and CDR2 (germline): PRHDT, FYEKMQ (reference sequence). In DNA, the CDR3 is TGTGTCAGCAGTTCATACGGGACTATCGGGAGTCCCGAGCAGTACTTC. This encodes CVSSSYGTIGSPEQYF.

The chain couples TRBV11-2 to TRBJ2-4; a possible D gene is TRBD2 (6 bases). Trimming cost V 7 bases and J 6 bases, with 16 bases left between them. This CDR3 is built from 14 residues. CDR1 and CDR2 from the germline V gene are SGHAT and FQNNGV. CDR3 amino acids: CASNLAGLRNIQYF. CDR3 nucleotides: TGTGCCAGCAACTTGGCGGGACTGAGAAACATTCAGTACTTC.

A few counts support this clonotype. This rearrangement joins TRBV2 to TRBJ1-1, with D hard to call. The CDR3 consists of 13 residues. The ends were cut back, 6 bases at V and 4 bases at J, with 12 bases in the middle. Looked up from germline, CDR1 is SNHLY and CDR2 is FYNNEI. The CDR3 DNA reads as TGTGCCAGCAGGACGGTTTCGATCACTGAAGCTTTCTTT. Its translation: CASRTVSITEAFF.

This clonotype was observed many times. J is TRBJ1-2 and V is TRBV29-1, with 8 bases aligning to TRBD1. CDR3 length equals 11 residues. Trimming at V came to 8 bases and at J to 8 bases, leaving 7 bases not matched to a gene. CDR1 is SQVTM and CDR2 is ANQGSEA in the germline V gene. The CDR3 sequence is CSLGTGEGYTF. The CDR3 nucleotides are TGCAGCCTTGGGACAGGCGAAGGCTACACCTTC. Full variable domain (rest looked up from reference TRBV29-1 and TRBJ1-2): SAVISQKPSRDICQRGTSLTIQCQVDSQVTMMFWYRQQPGQSLTLIATANQGSEATYESGFVIDKFPISRPNLTFSTLTVSNMSPEDSSIYLCSLGTGEGYTFGSGTRLTVV.

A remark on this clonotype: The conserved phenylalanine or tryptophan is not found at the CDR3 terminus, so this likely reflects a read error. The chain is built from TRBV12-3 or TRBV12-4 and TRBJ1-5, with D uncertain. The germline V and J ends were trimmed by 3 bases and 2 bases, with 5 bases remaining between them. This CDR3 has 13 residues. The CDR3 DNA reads TGTGCCAGCAGTTTTCACGGCAATCAGCCCCAGCATTAT. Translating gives CASSFHGNQPQHY.

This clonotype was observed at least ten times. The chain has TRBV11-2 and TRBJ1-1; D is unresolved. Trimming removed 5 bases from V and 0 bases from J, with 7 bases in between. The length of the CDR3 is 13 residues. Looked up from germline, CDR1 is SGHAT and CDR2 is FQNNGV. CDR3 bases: TGTGCCAGCAGCCCTAGTTTGAACACTGAAGCTTTCTTT. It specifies CASSPSLNTEAFF.